The next 8 T cell receptor beta chains were all read from a single sample in a study of blood T cell repertoires in COVID-19. TCRdb's copy holds only in-frame clones and misses some; the assay was immunoSEQ multiplex PCR. The sample includes more than 70,000 clones, 86% of them seen just once. Sequencing used peripheral blood. The receptors here all came from a man older than 75 with active or convalescent COVID-19.

This chain connects TRBV3-1 (or the pseudogene TRBV3-2) to TRBJ2-7; 10 positions agree with TRBD2. From germline, CDR1 is LGHDT and CDR2 YNNKEL (reference sequence). V trimming: 4 bases; J trimming: 4 bases; junction bases outside the gene matches: 7. The CDR3 length is 15 residues. CDR3 in DNA: TGTGCCAGCAGCCCCAGCGGGAGGGATTTTTACGAGCAGTACTTC. Residues: CASSPSGRDFYEQYF.

The chain combines TRBV29-1 with TRBJ1-1; a possible D gene is TRBD1 (5 bases). Germline CDR1 and CDR2: SQVTM and ANQGSEA. Trimming removed 6 bases from V and 4 bases from J, with 15 bases in between. There are 13 residues in the CDR3. DNA of the CDR3: TGCAGCGTACAACAGGTCTCTAGCACTGAAGCTTTCTTT. Translation gives CSVQQVSSTEAFF. Variable domain in full (rest from reference TRBV29-1 and TRBJ1-1): SAVISQKPSRDICQRGTSLTIQCQVDSQVTMMFWYRQQPGQSLTLIATANQGSEATYESGFVIDKFPISRPNLTFSTLTVSNMSPEDSSIYLCSVQQVSSTEAFFGQGTRLTVV.

The CDR3 sequence is CASRWTDYGYTF. The CDR3 bases are TGTGCCAGCAGATGGACAGACTATGGCTACACCTTC. This chain links TRBV6-5 with TRBJ1-2; tentative D call: TRBD1 (6 bases). CDR1 is MNHEY and CDR2 is SVGAGI in the germline V gene. The CDR3 extends over 12 amino acids. Trimming stripped 6 bases from V and 3 bases from J, with 8 bases between.

V and J are TRBV30 and TRBJ2-3; no definite D call. Per the germline V gene, CDR1 is GTSNPN and CDR2 is SVGIG (reference sequence). Trimming shortened V by 4 bases and J by 2 bases, and 13 bases separated the two germline ends. The CDR3 extends over 14 amino acids. For the CDR3, the DNA is TGTGCCTGGAACAGTCTCTTACTCACAGATACGCAGTATTTT. Protein sequence: CAWNSLLLTDTQYF.

This rearrangement joins TRBV7-8 to TRBJ2-3; 8 bases fit TRBD2. Germline lookup yields CDR1 SGHVS and CDR2 FQNEAQ. CDR3 length equals 15 residues. Unmatched junction bases numbered 7, after V lost 4 bases and J lost 4 bases. In DNA form, the CDR3 reads TGTGCCAGCAGCTCGGGGACTAGTCGGGCAGATACGCAGTATTTT. Its protein product is CASSSGTSRADTQYF.

The CDR3 nucleotides are TGTGCCAGCAAAAACTGGAGTAGCGGGAGGCGGAATGAGCAGTTCTTC. Amino acid sequence: CASKNWSSGRRNEQFF. The chain uses TRBV18 and TRBJ2-1; the match to TRBD2 covers 10 bases. The CDR3 covers 16 residues. From germline, CDR1 is KGHSH and CDR2 LQKENI. V trimming: 8 bases; J trimming: 7 bases; junction bases outside the gene matches: 14.

This clone was recorded a few times. This chain joins TRBV9 and TRBJ2-7, with 9 bases that match TRBD2. Looked up from germline, CDR1 is SGDLS and CDR2 is YYNGEE. Unmatched junction bases numbered 4, after V lost 6 bases and J lost 3 bases. The CDR3 sequence is 13 residues long. CDR3 protein: CASNPSGNYEQYF. CDR3 nucleotides: TGTGCCAGCAACCCTAGCGGGAACTACGAGCAGTACTTC.

The chain joins TRBV5-1 to TRBJ2-7; 7 positions agree with TRBD1. V lost 7 bases, J lost 2 bases, and 9 bases stayed unmatched. Germline V gives CDR1 SGHRS, CDR2 YFSETQ. The CDR3 sequence is 14 residues long. CDR3 protein: CASATGVVTYEQYF. CDR3 DNA sequence: TGCGCCAGCGCAACAGGGGTGGTAACCTACGAGCAGTACTTC.